Presented here are 9 T cell receptor beta chains from one specimen sequenced in a study of T cells in Graves' hyperthyroidism and ophthalmopathy. RNA transcripts served as the template for amplifying TCR beta CDR3 regions. A set of HTBI primers served as the primers for a first-round RT-PCR of the TCR CDR3. In TCRdb, the multiplex PCR reads were re-called with MiXCR into one record per CDR3 protein. The table includes a few hundred thousand distinct CDR3 sequences, around 21% detected once. Material: blood. The receptors originated from a young man with Graves' hyperthyroidism.

This clonotype showed up many times. V usage is TRBV4-1 and J usage is TRBJ2-7; D is perhaps TRBD1 (5 bases). V shed 1 base and J shed 7 bases, with 5 bases lying between them. CDR3 length equals 11 residues. CDR1 MGHRA and CDR2 YSYEKL come from the germline V gene. The CDR3 DNA reads as TGCGCCAGCAGCCAAGCAGGGGAGCAGTACTTC. Amino acid sequence: CASSQAGEQYF.

The chain employs TRBV9 and TRBJ2-2, with TRBD1 matching over 7 bases. The junction had 11 bases not matched to a gene; V was cut back by 3 bases and J by 3 bases. The germline CDR1 and CDR2 sequences are SGDLS and YYNGEE. This CDR3 has 17 residues. Here the CDR3 DNA reads TGTGCCAGCAGCGCCGGTACAGGGGCCAGATACACCGGGGAGCTGTTTTTT. It codes for CASSAGTGARYTGELFF.

This clonotype was detected ten times or more. J is TRBJ1-2 and V is TRBV12-3 or TRBV12-4; D is ambiguous. Trimming pared 3 bases from V and 8 bases from J, leaving 7 bases between. The CDR3 covers 11 residues. The CDR3 protein is CASSLGSGYTF. The CDR3 coding sequence is TGTGCCAGCAGTTTGGGGAGCGGCTACACCTTC.

This clonotype was detected many times. The rearrangement joins TRBV10-3 to TRBJ2-7; D gene ambiguous. Trimming left V 5 bases short and J 4 bases short, with 12 bases between. The V gene's germline CDR1 is ENHRY and CDR2 SYGVKD. The CDR3 is 13 residues long. The CDR3 sequence is CAISRADPYEQYF. The CDR3 DNA reads TGTGCCATCAGTCGGGCAGACCCTTACGAGCAGTACTTC.

The chain combines TRBV28 with TRBJ2-2, with D perhaps given as TRBD1 or TRBD2 (6 bases each). This CDR3 has 15 amino acids. The V gene lost 1 base and the J gene lost 5 bases, with 11 bases spanning the gap. The germline gives CDR1 MDHEN, CDR2 SYDVKM. CDR3 loop: CASSLFRGATGELFF. In DNA form, the CDR3 reads TGTGCCAGCAGTTTATTTAGGGGGGCGACCGGGGAGCTGTTTTTT.

This clonotype has ten or more counts. The V gene is TRBV19, the J gene TRBJ2-2; 7 positions agree with TRBD1. The CDR3 loop spans 13 amino acids. Germline loops: CDR1 LNHDA, CDR2 SQIVND (reference sequence). V was clipped by 4 bases and J by 6 bases; unmatched bases: 2. The CDR3 DNA follows: TGTGCCAGTAGTACTCAGGGGGCCGGGGAGCTGTTTTTT. This codes for CASSTQGAGELFF.

This chain uses TRBV7-2 with TRBJ2-5; 14 nucleotides align to TRBD2. The CDR3 length is 14 residues. V shed 4 bases and J 8 bases; nucleotides not matched to a gene: 3. CDR1 and CDR2 from the germline V gene are SGHTA and FQGNSA. The CDR3 DNA reads TGTGCCAGCAGCTCGGGACTAGCGGGAGTCACCCAGTACTTC. Translation: CASSSGLAGVTQYF.

The sample holds one count of this clonotype. This may be a read error: a much more frequent sequence differs by one nucleotide. The DNA of the CDR3 is TGTGCCAGCAGTTTCTCGGGACAGGTTTCTCAGCCCCAGCAGTTT. Translation: CASSFSGQVSQPQQF. The chain employs TRBV27 and TRBJ1-5; TRBD1 agrees at 8 bases. The CDR3 totals 15 residues. CDR1 is MNHEY and CDR2 is SMNVEV in the germline V gene (reference sequence).

This clonotype appeared a few times. The V call is TRBV28, the J call TRBJ2-7; 9 nucleotides agree with TRBD1. The CDR3 extends over 13 amino acids. Germline values: CDR1 MDHEN, CDR2 SYDVKM. J gave up 5 bases and V 5 bases, and 4 bases lay outside the gene matches. The CDR3 region is CASSDRGGDEQYF. CDR3 in DNA: TGTGCCAGCAGTGACAGGGGGGGAGACGAGCAGTACTTC. The full variable domain, in which reference TRBV28 and TRBJ2-7 provide the parts outside the CDR3, is DVKVTQSSRYLVKRTGEKVFLECVQDMDHENMFWYRQDPGLGLRLIYFSYDVKMKEKGDIPEGYSVSREKKERFSLILESASTNQTSMYLCASSDRGGDEQYFGPGTRLTVT.